This T cell receptor (beta chain) was recorded in a study of T cell responses to AZD1222 COVID-19 vaccine. Study outcomes and limitations: Seropositive at baseline were only a handful of AZD1222 recipients. Without day 14 samples, only post-peak T cell repertoires were studied. The donor group comprised mostly white British people and more females; the analysis possibly underestimated clonal diversity. Once two AZD1222 doses were given, Spike-specific TCR breadth and depth went up.

Generated by immunoSEQ multiplex PCR, the TCRdb table keeps only in-frame clones and is missing some. The table records about 99,000 clones, approximately 94% of them present only once. This CDR3 region has 14 residues. The V end was cut by 6 bases, the J end by 1 base, with 14 bases between. Germline CDR1 SGHKS, CDR2 YYEKEE (reference sequence). With regard to this clone: No antigen is known for it.

The V call is TRBV5-5, the J call TRBJ2-7; no definite D call. The clonotype originates from an adult in good health. The sample was peripheral blood, taken on day 0 of AZD1222 vaccination. CDR3 nucleotide sequence: TGTGCCAGCATCCAAGTGGGCCGATCCTACGAGCAGTACTTC. Translating it yields CASIQVGRSYEQYF.